This is a list of T cell receptor beta chains from one sample in a study of Ad26.COV2.S vaccination and SARS-CoV-2 variants. Clones were sequenced by immunoSEQ multiplex PCR, and TCRdb holds only the in-frame ones, with some missing. This table has around 250,000 clones, 70% to 90% appearing once. Sequenced here: peripheral blood, sampled in a trial of Ad26.COV2.S vaccine versus placebo. These receptors all come from a person between 18 and 65 years old who received the Ad26.COV2.S COVID-19 vaccine or a placebo. CDR3s include the opening cysteine and the closing phenylalanine or tryptophan. D genes are given only for firm matches. Clone size is not always given. Where it is, it says once, few, many or a class for expanded clones.

j_call v_call clone_size d_call cdr3_aa cdr3_nt
TRBJ1-6 TRBV27 once NA CASSLSRQGINSPLHF TGTGCCAGCAGTTTATCGCGTCAGGGTATTAATTCACCCCTCCACTTT
TRBJ1-3 TRBV7-9 NA NA CASSFTGNTIYF TGTGCCAGCAGCTTTACTGGAAACACCATATATTTT
TRBJ1-2 TRBV9 once NA CASSVVPDHYGYTF TGTGCCAGCAGCGTAGTTCCAGATCACTATGGCTACACCTTC
TRBJ1-5 TRBV3-1/TRBV3-2 NA NA CASSSKGENFNQPQHF TGTGCCAGCAGTTCCAAAGGCGAGAACTTCAATCAGCCCCAGCATTTT
TRBJ1-5 TRBV6-6 NA NA CASRGGVNQPQHF TGTGCCAGCAGAGGGGGTGTCAATCAGCCCCAGCATTTT
TRBJ2-7 TRBV6-5 NA TRBD2 CASTRGGARNEQYF TGTGCCAGCACCCGGGGGGGTGCCCGAAACGAGCAGTACTTC
TRBJ1-3 TRBV5-1 NA NA CASSILGAGNTIYF TGCGCCAGCAGTATTCTGGGAGCAGGAAACACCATATATTTT
TRBJ2-7 TRBV7-6 NA TRBD2 CASSPRILVGGSYEQYF TGTGCCAGCAGCCCTCGAATTCTTGTGGGGGGGTCCTACGAGCAGTACTTC
TRBJ1-1 TRBV7-2 once TRBD1 CASRSLDRANTEAFF TGTGCCAGCAGGTCTCTGGACAGGGCGAACACTGAAGCTTTCTTT
TRBJ2-2 TRBV4-2 NA TRBD1 CASSRQGPGELFF TGTGCCAGCAGCCGACAGGGTCCCGGGGAGCTGTTTTTT
TRBJ2-7 TRBV9 NA NA CASSPQGGGYEQYF TGTGCCAGCAGCCCCCAGGGGGGAGGCTACGAGCAGTACTTC
TRBJ1-4 TRBV2 NA NA CASSVGGISGSEKLFF TGTGCCAGCAGTGTCGGGGGGATTAGCGGGAGTGAAAAACTGTTTTTT
TRBJ2-7 TRBV29-1 NA NA CSVEDRRGYEQYF TGCAGCGTAGAAGACCGTAGAGGGTACGAGCAGTACTTC
TRBJ2-7 TRBV9 NA TRBD2 CASSPVSGGSSYEQYF TGTGCCAGCAGCCCCGTCAGCGGGGGGAGCTCCTACGAGCAGTACTTC
TRBJ1-4 TRBV6-5 NA TRBD1 CASSSRDRGDEKLFF TGTGCCAGCTCAAGCCGGGACAGGGGAGATGAAAAACTGTTTTTT
TRBJ2-7 TRBV12-3/TRBV12-4 once NA CASSSIRRNEQYF TGTGCCAGCAGTTCCATCCGACGGAATGAGCAGTACTTC
TRBJ2-1 TRBV3-1/TRBV3-2 once TRBD1 CASSPRDRGDYEQFF TGTGCCAGCAGCCCCCGGGACAGGGGTGACTATGAGCAGTTCTTC
TRBJ2-1 TRBV6-5 NA NA CASDQGGKANEQFF TGTGCCAGCGACCAAGGCGGGAAGGCCAATGAGCAGTTCTTC
TRBJ2-3 TRBV19 NA NA CASSIERSSTDTQYF TGTGCCAGTAGTATAGAGCGGTCTAGCACAGATACGCAGTATTTT
TRBJ2-3 TRBV7-6 NA NA CASSSNRAHTDTQYF TGTGCCAGCAGCTCCAACAGGGCCCACACAGATACGCAGTATTTT
TRBJ2-1 TRBV11-2 NA TRBD2 CASSSRLAPYNEQFF TGTGCCAGCAGCTCGAGACTAGCACCCTACAATGAGCAGTTCTTC
TRBJ1-3 TRBV29-1 NA NA CSVPREYSGNTIYF TGCAGCGTTCCGAGAGAATACTCTGGAAACACCATATATTTT
TRBJ2-2 TRBV12-3/TRBV12-4 once NA CASSPPGGELFF TGTGCCAGCAGTCCCCCGGGTGGGGAGCTGTTTTTT
TRBJ1-2 TRBV9 few TRBD1 CASSVDPGGSGYTF TGTGCCAGCAGCGTAGATCCAGGGGGCTCTGGCTACACCTTC
TRBJ1-6 TRBV6-4 NA NA CASSGPLSDLNNSPLHF TGTGCCAGCAGTGGCCCCCTTTCGGACCTCAATAATTCACCCCTCCACTTT
TRBJ2-5 TRBV7-8 NA NA CASSLESQSYQETQYF TGTGCCAGCAGCTTAGAATCGCAATCGTACCAAGAGACCCAGTACTTC
TRBJ1-4 TRBV7-9 NA NA CASSLSSGEREKLFF TGTGCCAGCAGCTTGAGTTCGGGGGAGCGGGAAAAACTGTTTTTT
TRBJ2-1 TRBV4-3 NA NA CASSQDLRASADNEQFF TGCGCCAGCAGCCAAGATTTGCGGGCTAGCGCTGACAATGAGCAGTTCTTC
TRBJ2-5 TRBV4-1 NA TRBD2 CASSLIAGDGETQYF TGCGCCAGCAGCCTTATAGCGGGAGACGGAGAGACCCAGTACTTC
TRBJ2-5 TRBV5-5 NA TRBD2 CASSYGTSGEETQYF TGTGCCAGCAGCTACGGGACTAGCGGAGAAGAGACCCAGTACTTC
TRBJ2-1 TRBV10-3 NA TRBD1 CAINPGQGNNEQFF TGTGCCATCAACCCCGGACAGGGGAACAATGAGCAGTTCTTC
TRBJ2-7 TRBV11-1 NA TRBD1 CASSFTGTGGVKQYF TGTGCCAGCAGCTTTACCGGGACAGGGGGCGTGAAGCAGTACTTC
TRBJ1-3 TRBV7-3 few NA CASSSRSGNTIYF TGTGCCAGCAGCTCCAGATCTGGAAACACCATATATTTT
TRBJ2-5 TRBV28 NA NA CASSQHRSGARVETQYF TGTGCCAGCAGTCAACATAGGTCGGGGGCGAGAGTAGAGACCCAGTACTTC
TRBJ1-6 TRBV11-1 NA TRBD1 CASSFGQGEAPLHF TGTGCCAGCAGCTTTGGACAGGGTGAGGCACCCCTCCACTTT
TRBJ2-3 TRBV5-6 NA TRBD1 CASSSTGGSSTDTQYF TGTGCCAGCAGCTCAACAGGGGGCTCTAGCACAGATACGCAGTATTTT
TRBJ2-5 TRBV11-2 NA NA CASSLRWAEETQYF TGTGCCAGCAGCTTAAGGTGGGCGGAAGAGACCCAGTACTTC
TRBJ2-2 TRBV27 NA NA CASSWTGLNTGELFF TGTGCCAGCAGTTGGACGGGACTTAACACCGGGGAGCTGTTTTTT
TRBJ2-7 TRBV30 NA NA CAWRDGGLYEQYF TGTGCCTGGAGAGATGGAGGACTTTACGAGCAGTACTTC
TRBJ2-2 TRBV27 NA TRBD2 CASSSGLATGELFF TGTGCCAGCAGTTCAGGACTAGCAACCGGGGAGCTGTTTTTT
TRBJ2-3 TRBV19 NA TRBD2 CASSTPLAGALAQYF TGTGCCAGTAGTACCCCCCTAGCGGGGGCCCTAGCGCAGTATTTT
TRBJ2-1 TRBV30 NA NA CAWSRLAYNEQFF TGTGCCTGGAGTCGGCTCGCGTACAATGAGCAGTTCTTC
TRBJ2-2 TRBV6-2/TRBV6-3 NA NA CASSYSIHTGELFF TGTGCCAGCAGTTACAGTATCCACACCGGGGAGCTGTTTTTT
TRBJ1-1 TRBV19 NA NA CASSGVWFTAGTEAFF TGTGCCAGTAGTGGGGTTTGGTTTACGGCCGGCACTGAAGCTTTCTTT
TRBJ1-3 TRBV21-1 NA NA CASSSLGRLSGNTIYF TGTGCCAGCAGCAGCTTGGGACGGCTCTCTGGAAACACCATATATTTT